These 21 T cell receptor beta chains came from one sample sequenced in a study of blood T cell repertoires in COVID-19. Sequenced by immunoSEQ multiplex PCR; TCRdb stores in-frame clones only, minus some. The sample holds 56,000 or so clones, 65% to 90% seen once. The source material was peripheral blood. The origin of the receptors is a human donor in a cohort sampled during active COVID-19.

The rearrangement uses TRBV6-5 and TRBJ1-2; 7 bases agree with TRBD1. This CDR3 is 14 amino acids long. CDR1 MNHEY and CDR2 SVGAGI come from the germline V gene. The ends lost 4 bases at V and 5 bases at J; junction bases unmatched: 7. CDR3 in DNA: TGTGCCAGCAGTTCCGGACAGGAAGTTTATGGCTACACCTTC. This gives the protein CASSSGQEVYGYTF.

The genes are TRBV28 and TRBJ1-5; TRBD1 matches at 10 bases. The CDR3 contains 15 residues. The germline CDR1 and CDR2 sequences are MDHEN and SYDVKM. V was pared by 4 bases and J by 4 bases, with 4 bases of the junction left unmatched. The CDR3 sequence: CASSSGTGENQPQHF. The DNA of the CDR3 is TGTGCCAGCAGTTCCGGGACAGGGGAAAATCAGCCCCAGCATTTT.

The CDR3 reads CASSLEGGRASIDTQYF. In nucleotides, the CDR3 is TGTGCCAGCAGCTTAGAGGGCGGGAGGGCCTCAATAGATACGCAGTATTTT. This chain joins TRBV11-2 and TRBJ2-3; TRBD2 matches at 9 bases. Looked up from germline, CDR1 is SGHAT and CDR2 is FQNNGV. This CDR3 is 17 amino acids long. V lost 0 bases, J lost 5 bases, and 9 bases stayed unmatched.

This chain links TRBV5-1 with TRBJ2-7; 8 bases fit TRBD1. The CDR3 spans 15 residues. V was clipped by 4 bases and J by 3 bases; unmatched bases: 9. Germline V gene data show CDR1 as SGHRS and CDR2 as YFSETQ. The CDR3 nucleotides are TGCGCCAGCAGCCCGCGCCAGGGGGCTGGCTACGAGCAGTACTTC. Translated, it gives CASSPRQGAGYEQYF.

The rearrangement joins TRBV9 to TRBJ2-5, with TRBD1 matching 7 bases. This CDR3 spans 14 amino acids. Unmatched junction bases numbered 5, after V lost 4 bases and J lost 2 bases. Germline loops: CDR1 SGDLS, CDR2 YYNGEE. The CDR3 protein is CASSLQQGQETQYF. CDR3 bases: TGTGCCAGCAGCCTACAACAGGGGCAAGAGACCCAGTACTTC.

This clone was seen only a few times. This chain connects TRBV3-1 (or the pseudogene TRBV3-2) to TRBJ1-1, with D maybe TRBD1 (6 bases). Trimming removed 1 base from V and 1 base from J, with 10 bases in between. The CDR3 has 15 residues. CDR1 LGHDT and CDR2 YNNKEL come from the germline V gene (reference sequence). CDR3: CASSQAWGRNTEAFF. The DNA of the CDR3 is TGTGCCAGCAGCCAAGCATGGGGGCGGAACACTGAAGCTTTCTTT.

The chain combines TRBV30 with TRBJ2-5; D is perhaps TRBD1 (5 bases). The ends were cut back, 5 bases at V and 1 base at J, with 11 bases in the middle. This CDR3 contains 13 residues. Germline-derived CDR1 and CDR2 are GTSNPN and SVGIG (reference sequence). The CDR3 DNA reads TGTGCCTGGGATACAGGTAGCCAAGAGACCCAGTACTTC. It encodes CAWDTGSQETQYF.

DNA for the CDR3: TGTGCCAGCTCACCACTACAGGGCTCTGAAAAACTGTTTTTT. Protein sequence: CASSPLQGSEKLFF. This chain joins TRBV18 and TRBJ1-4, with D possibly being TRBD1 (6 bases). Germline V gene data show CDR1 as KGHSH and CDR2 as LQKENI. This CDR3 has 14 residues. V shed 1 base and J shed 7 bases, with 10 bases lying between them.

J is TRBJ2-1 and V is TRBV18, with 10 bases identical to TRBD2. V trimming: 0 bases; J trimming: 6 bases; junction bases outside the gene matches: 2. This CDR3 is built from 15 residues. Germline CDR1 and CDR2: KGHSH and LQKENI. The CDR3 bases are TGTGCCAGCTCACCACCTAGCGGGAGGCGCAATGAGCAGTTCTTC. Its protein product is CASSPPSGRRNEQFF.

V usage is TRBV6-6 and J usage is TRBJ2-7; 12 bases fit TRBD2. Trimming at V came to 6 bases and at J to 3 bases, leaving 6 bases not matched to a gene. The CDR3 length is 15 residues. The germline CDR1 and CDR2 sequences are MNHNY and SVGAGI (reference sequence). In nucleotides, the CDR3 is TGTGCCAGCAGGCGTACTAGCGGGAGGATCTACGAGCAGTACTTC. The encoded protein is CASRRTSGRIYEQYF.

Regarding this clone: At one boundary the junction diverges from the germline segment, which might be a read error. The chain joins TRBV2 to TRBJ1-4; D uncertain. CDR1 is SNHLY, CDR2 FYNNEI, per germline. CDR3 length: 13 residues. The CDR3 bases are TGTGCCGGCAGGAGAGCAACTAATGAAAAACTGTTTTTT. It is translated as CAGRRATNEKLFF.

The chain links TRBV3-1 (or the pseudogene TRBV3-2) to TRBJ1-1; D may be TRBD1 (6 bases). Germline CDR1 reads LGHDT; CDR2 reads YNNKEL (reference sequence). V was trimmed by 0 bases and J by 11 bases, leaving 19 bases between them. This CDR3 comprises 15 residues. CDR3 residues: CASSQDSSGVSWAFF. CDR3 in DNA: TGTGCCAGCAGCCAAGACTCGTCAGGGGTATCTTGGGCTTTCTTT.

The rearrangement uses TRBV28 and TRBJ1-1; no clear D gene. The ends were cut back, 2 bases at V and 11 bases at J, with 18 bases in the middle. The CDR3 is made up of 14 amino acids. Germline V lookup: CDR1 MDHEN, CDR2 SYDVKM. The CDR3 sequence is CASSLELVGRRAFF. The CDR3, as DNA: TGTGCCAGCAGTTTAGAACTTGTTGGGAGGAGGGCTTTCTTT.

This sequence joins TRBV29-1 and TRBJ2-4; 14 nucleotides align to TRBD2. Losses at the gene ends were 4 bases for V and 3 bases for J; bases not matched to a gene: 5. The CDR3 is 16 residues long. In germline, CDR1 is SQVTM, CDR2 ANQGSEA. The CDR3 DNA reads TGCAGCGTTGGGGGACTAGCGGGAGTTGGCAAAAACATTCAGTACTTC. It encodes CSVGGLAGVGKNIQYF.

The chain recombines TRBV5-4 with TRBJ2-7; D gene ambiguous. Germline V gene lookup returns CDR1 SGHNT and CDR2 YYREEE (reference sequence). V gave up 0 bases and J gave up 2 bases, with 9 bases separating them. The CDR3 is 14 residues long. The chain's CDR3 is CASSLESPAYEQYF. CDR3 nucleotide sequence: TGTGCCAGCAGCTTGGAGAGCCCCGCCTACGAGCAGTACTTC.

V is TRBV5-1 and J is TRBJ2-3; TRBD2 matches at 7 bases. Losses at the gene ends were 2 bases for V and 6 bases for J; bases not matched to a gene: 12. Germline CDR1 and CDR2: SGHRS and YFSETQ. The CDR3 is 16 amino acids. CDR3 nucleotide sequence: TGCGCCAGCAGCTTTGCGGGGGTCTCCCGAGCGGATACGCAGTATTTT. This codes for CASSFAGVSRADTQYF.

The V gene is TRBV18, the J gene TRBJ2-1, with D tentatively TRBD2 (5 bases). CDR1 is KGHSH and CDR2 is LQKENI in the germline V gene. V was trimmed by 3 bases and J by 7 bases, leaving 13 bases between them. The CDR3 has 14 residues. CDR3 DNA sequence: TGTGCCAGCTCACCTTTGAGCCCGGGAAATGAGCAGTTCTTC. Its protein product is CASSPLSPGNEQFF.

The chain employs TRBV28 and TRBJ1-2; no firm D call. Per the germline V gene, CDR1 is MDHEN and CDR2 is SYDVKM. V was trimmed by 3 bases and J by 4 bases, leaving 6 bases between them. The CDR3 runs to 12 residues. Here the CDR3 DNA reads TGTGCCAGCAGTTTGGAGGGCTATGGCTACACCTTC. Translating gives CASSLEGYGYTF.

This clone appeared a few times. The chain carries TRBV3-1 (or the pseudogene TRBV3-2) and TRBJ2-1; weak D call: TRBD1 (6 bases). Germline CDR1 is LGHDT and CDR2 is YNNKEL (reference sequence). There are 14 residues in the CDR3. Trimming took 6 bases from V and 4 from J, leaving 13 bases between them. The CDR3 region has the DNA TGTGCCAGCAGACCCCGGACAGATTACAATGAGCAGTTCTTC. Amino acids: CASRPRTDYNEQFF.

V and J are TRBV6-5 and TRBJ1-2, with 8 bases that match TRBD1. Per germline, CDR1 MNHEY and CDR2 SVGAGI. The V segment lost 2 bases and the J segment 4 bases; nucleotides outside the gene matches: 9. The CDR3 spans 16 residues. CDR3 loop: CASSYASIGTGYGYTF. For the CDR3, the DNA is TGTGCCAGCAGTTACGCCTCCATTGGGACAGGCTATGGCTACACCTTC.

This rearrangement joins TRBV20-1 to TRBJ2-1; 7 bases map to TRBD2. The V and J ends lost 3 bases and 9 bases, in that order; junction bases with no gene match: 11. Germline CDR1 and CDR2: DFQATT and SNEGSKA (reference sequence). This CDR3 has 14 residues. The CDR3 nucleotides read TGCAGTGCTAGTAGGGCTAGCGGAGGTGCTGAGCAGTTCTTC. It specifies CSASRASGGAEQFF.